Below, 32 T cell receptor beta chains from the same sample are listed, as sequenced in a study of T cell repertoires in ileal Crohn's disease. Time point denoted: neoterminal ileum biopsy at postoperative endoscopy, about 6 months after surgery. The assay was immunoSEQ multiplex PCR, and TCRdb's table has in-frame clones only and misses some. The repertoire has tens of thousands of clones, about 88% of them found once; the top ten carry under 2.5%. Sequencing was carried out using ileal tissue. The source of these receptors is an adult with Crohn's disease.

V and J are TRBV4-3 and TRBJ2-7; D is undetermined. This CDR3 is built from 15 residues. From germline, CDR1 is LGHNA and CDR2 YSLEER. V dropped 4 bases and J dropped 2 bases, with 15 bases sitting between them. CDR3 in DNA: TGCGCCAGCAGCCCAACGACTGGATCCACCTACGAGCAGTACTTC. The encoded protein is CASSPTTGSTYEQYF.

The rearrangement links TRBV5-5 to TRBJ2-5; 11 bases fit TRBD1. J gave up 2 bases and V 7 bases, and 4 bases lay outside the gene matches. This CDR3 has 14 residues. Looked up from germline, CDR1 is SGHKS and CDR2 is YYEKEE (reference sequence). The CDR3 region has the DNA TGTGCCAGCGGCCGGGACAGGGGGCAAGAGACCCAGTACTTC. Translation gives CASGRDRGQETQYF. Based on the CDR3 plus reference TRBV5-5 and TRBJ2-5, the full variable domain is DAGVTQSPTHLIKTRGQQVTLRCSPISGHKSVSWYQQVLGQGPQFIFQYYEKEERGRGNFPDRFSARQFPNYSSELNVNALLLGDSALYLCASGRDRGQETQYFGPGTRLLVL.

The V call is TRBV5-1, the J call TRBJ1-6, with TRBD1 identical over 10 bases. The germline V gene encodes CDR1 SGHRS and CDR2 YFSETQ. V lost 8 bases, J lost 8 bases, and 4 bases stayed unmatched. The CDR3 is made up of 13 amino acids. Here the CDR3 DNA reads TGCGCCAGTAGGGGGACAGGGGATTCACCCCTCCACTTT. It translates to CASRGTGDSPLHF.

The gene calls are TRBV29-1 and TRBJ1-2; TRBD1 agrees at 8 bases. Losses at the gene ends were 5 bases for V and 2 bases for J; bases not matched to a gene: 13. Germline V CDR1 and CDR2: SQVTM, ANQGSEA. CDR3 length: 16 residues. The CDR3 reads CSVSLGTGTSNYGYTF. DNA of the CDR3: TGCAGCGTTAGCCTGGGGACAGGAACTTCGAACTATGGCTACACCTTC. Complete variable domain (other parts from reference TRBV29-1 and TRBJ1-2): SAVISQKPSRDICQRGTSLTIQCQVDSQVTMMFWYRQQPGQSLTLIATANQGSEATYESGFVIDKFPISRPNLTFSTLTVSNMSPEDSSIYLCSVSLGTGTSNYGYTFGSGTRLTVV.

The chain links TRBV18 to TRBJ1-5; possibly TRBD1 for D (6 bases). Germline V gives CDR1 KGHSH, CDR2 LQKENI. The V end lost 6 bases, the J end lost 8 bases, and 17 bases lay between the germline ends. This CDR3 has 14 residues. Here the CDR3 DNA reads TGTGCCAGCTCCGAAAGGGGGGGTCGGGAGCCCCAGCATTTT. This translates into CASSERGGREPQHF.

Here the CDR3 reads CASSQGLAGHNEQFF. CDR3 bases: TGTGCCAGCAGCCAAGGACTAGCGGGGCACAATGAGCAGTTCTTC. The V and J genes are TRBV4-2 and TRBJ2-1, with 11 bases identical to TRBD2. CDR3 length: 15 amino acids. V was clipped by 1 base and J by 5 bases; unmatched bases: 1. The germline gives CDR1 LGHNA, CDR2 YNFKEQ.

The chain is built from TRBV6-1 and TRBJ2-7; D call uncertain. The CDR3 length is 11 residues. Germline lookup yields CDR1 MNHNS and CDR2 SASEGT. The V end was cut by 8 bases, the J end by 4 bases, with 9 bases between. The DNA of the CDR3 is TGTGCCAGCCGGGTCAATTACGAGCAGTACGTC. Translation: CASRVNYEQYV.

The genes are TRBV29-1 and TRBJ2-6; 8 bases agree with TRBD2. The CDR3 has 16 residues. Germline loops: CDR1 SQVTM, CDR2 ANQGSEA. Trimming removed 4 bases from V and 0 bases from J; junction bases left unmatched: 5. The CDR3 is CSVGAGALSGANVLTF. The CDR3 DNA sequence: TGCAGCGTTGGAGCGGGGGCCCTCTCTGGGGCCAACGTCCTGACTTTC.

V gene TRBV6-5 combines with J gene TRBJ1-2; D ambiguous. Looked up from germline, CDR1 is MNHEY and CDR2 is SVGAGI. CDR3 length: 13 amino acids. The V and J ends lost 7 bases and 0 bases respectively, with 9 bases between them. The CDR3 bases are TGTGCCAGCAAAGGGAGAACTAACTATGGCTACACCTTC. It is translated as CASKGRTNYGYTF.

The chain uses TRBV10-3 and TRBJ2-1, with D perhaps matching TRBD2 (5 bases). Per the germline V gene, CDR1 is ENHRY and CDR2 is SYGVKD. The CDR3 has 13 amino acids. V was clipped by 2 bases and J by 5 bases, with 7 bases between them. The CDR3 protein is CAISEGLNNEQFF. The CDR3 DNA follows: TGTGCCATCAGTGAGGGACTCAACAATGAGCAGTTCTTC.

The genes are TRBV11-1 and TRBJ1-4, with D possibly TRBD1 on 6 matching bases. The CDR3 consists of 14 residues. The V end was cut by 1 base, the J end by 3 bases, with 6 bases between. Looked up from germline, CDR1 is SGHAT and CDR2 is FQDESV (reference sequence). In DNA form, the CDR3 reads TGTGCCAGCAGCTTAGAGGGGGCTAATGAAAAACTGTTTTTT. Its translation is CASSLEGANEKLFF.

The chain recombines TRBV6-1 with TRBJ1-2, with 8 bases lining up with TRBD1. With V trimmed by 4 bases and J by 8 bases, 12 bases remained unmatched. Germline CDR1 and CDR2: MNHNS and SASEGT. This CDR3 region has 15 residues. The CDR3 here is CASSGLLTGVWGYTF. For the CDR3, the DNA is TGTGCCAGCAGTGGGCTGTTGACAGGGGTATGGGGCTACACCTTC.

The chain joins TRBV5-1 to TRBJ2-7, with 7 bases identical to TRBD1. The V gene end was trimmed by 4 bases and the J gene end by 4 bases; junction bases not matched to a gene: 11. Germline V lookup: CDR1 SGHRS, CDR2 YFSETQ. The CDR3 has 15 residues. The CDR3 protein is CASSLERTGPYEQYF. The CDR3 DNA follows: TGCGCCAGCAGCCTCGAAAGGACAGGTCCGTACGAGCAGTACTTC.

This rearrangement joins TRBV19 to TRBJ1-6; D perhaps matches TRBD1 (5 bases). The germline V and J ends were trimmed by 5 bases and 0 bases, with 8 bases remaining between them. Per the germline V gene, CDR1 is LNHDA and CDR2 is SQIVND (reference sequence). CDR3 size: 15 residues. CDR3 sequence (DNA): TGTGCCAGTAGTCCCAGGGACTCCTATAATTCACCCCTCCACTTT. This sequence encodes CASSPRDSYNSPLHF.

This clone was counted a few times. The rearrangement uses TRBV2 and TRBJ1-3; TRBD1 is a possible D gene (5 bases). The V end was cut by 8 bases, the J end by 2 bases, with 10 bases between. The length of the CDR3 is 13 residues. Germline CDR1 is SNHLY and CDR2 is FYNNEI. CDR3 amino acids: CASARGPGNTIYF. Here the CDR3 DNA reads TGTGCCAGCGCTAGGGGCCCTGGAAACACCATATATTTT.

The rearrangement uses TRBV25-1 and TRBJ1-5; 7 bases align to TRBD1. Germline CDR1 MGHDK, CDR2 SYGVNS. With 3 bases clipped from V and 6 bases from J, the junction kept 8 bases outside the gene matches. The CDR3 sequence is 15 residues long. CDR3 amino acids: CASSDDRVGGQPQHF. The CDR3 DNA reads as TGTGCCAGCAGTGACGACAGGGTAGGAGGTCAGCCCCAGCATTTT. Full variable domain (rest looked up from reference TRBV25-1 and TRBJ1-5): EADIYQTPRYLVIGTGKKITLECSQTMGHDKMYWYQQDPGMELHLIHYSYGVNSTEKGDLSSESTVSRIRTEHFPLTLESARPSHTSQYLCASSDDRVGGQPQHFGDGTRLSIL.

The chain uses TRBV25-1 and TRBJ1-1, with 8 bases lining up with TRBD1. The CDR3 spans 16 residues. Germline V lookup: CDR1 MGHDK, CDR2 SYGVNS. V trimming: 7 bases; J trimming: 1 base; junction bases outside the gene matches: 11. Here the CDR3 DNA reads TGTGCCAGCAATCCCCGGGCAGGGGGCGCGAACACTGAAGCTTTCTTT. This encodes CASNPRAGGANTEAFF.

The chain carries TRBV6-5 and TRBJ2-1; 8 nucleotides agree with TRBD1. The CDR3 loop spans 14 amino acids. The junction had 9 bases not matched to a gene; V was cut back by 6 bases and J by 8 bases. Germline V lookup: CDR1 MNHEY, CDR2 SVGAGI. CDR3 loop: CASSRDRLSDEQFF. DNA for the CDR3: TGTGCCAGCAGCAGGGACAGGCTCTCCGATGAGCAGTTCTTC.

V usage is TRBV4-1 and J usage is TRBJ1-3; maybe TRBD1 (5 bases). With 1 base removed from V and 0 bases from J, the gap between germline ends came to 13 bases. CDR3 length: 17 residues. Looked up from germline, CDR1 is MGHRA and CDR2 is YSYEKL. The CDR3 DNA reads TGCGCCAGCAGCCAAGCCCTGACAGCGACCTCTGGAAACACCATATATTTT. As protein: CASSQALTATSGNTIYF.

This clone was seen just once. CDR3 residues: CATSRAGTANTEAFF. As DNA, the CDR3 is TGTGCCACCAGCAGAGCCGGGACAGCAAACACTGAAGCTTTCTTT. The gene calls are TRBV15 and TRBJ1-1; 7 bases line up with TRBD1. Germline CDR1 and CDR2: LNHNV and YYDKDF (reference sequence). This CDR3 has 15 amino acids. V shed 1 base, J shed 2 bases, and the junction held 4 bases outside the gene matches.

The chain couples TRBV7-2 to TRBJ1-4; the D is unclear. This CDR3 has 15 amino acids. Germline assignment: CDR1 SGHTA and CDR2 FQGNSA. The V and J ends lost 4 bases and 7 bases respectively, with 16 bases between them. The CDR3 sequence is CASSSPMRGPEKLFF. The CDR3 DNA sequence: TGTGCCAGCAGCTCCCCAATGCGCGGTCCTGAAAAACTGTTTTTT.

This chain uses TRBV5-1 with TRBJ1-2; possibly TRBD1 for D (5 bases). The V and J ends lost 4 bases and 0 bases respectively, with 22 bases between them. This CDR3 contains 18 residues. CDR1 and CDR2 (germline): SGHRS, YFSETQ. Here the CDR3 reads CASSPHLRGREANYGYTF. The CDR3 DNA is TGCGCCAGCAGCCCCCATCTTCGGGGGAGAGAAGCTAACTATGGCTACACCTTC.

A single count supports this clone. The chain links TRBV29-1 to TRBJ2-3; 9 bases agree with TRBD2. From germline, CDR1 is SQVTM and CDR2 ANQGSEA. The length of the CDR3 is 13 residues. With V trimmed by 6 bases and J by 6 bases, 7 bases remained unmatched. CDR3 amino acids: CSVPGLAADTQYF. Written as DNA, the CDR3 is TGCAGCGTCCCGGGACTAGCTGCCGATACGCAGTATTTT.

This chain uses TRBV5-1 with TRBJ2-3; D remains unclear. The CDR3 runs to 14 residues. The germline V and J ends were trimmed by 3 bases and 5 bases, with 13 bases remaining between them. Germline V gene lookup returns CDR1 SGHRS and CDR2 YFSETQ. CDR3 amino acids: CASSSADNQDTQYF. DNA of the CDR3: TGCGCCAGCAGCTCGGCGGATAACCAAGATACGCAGTATTTT.

The chain carries TRBV12-5 and TRBJ1-3; D not resolved. CDR1 LGHNT and CDR2 FRNRAP come from the germline V gene. This CDR3 has 14 amino acids. Trimming shortened V by 6 bases and J by 4 bases, and 13 bases separated the two germline ends. The CDR3 nucleotides are TGTGCTAGTGGCCCCACACAACAGGGAAACACCATATATTTT. Its protein product is CASGPTQQGNTIYF.

V is TRBV5-1 and J is TRBJ2-1, with D possibly matching TRBD2 (7 bases). CDR1 is SGHRS and CDR2 is YFSETQ in the germline V gene. The CDR3 runs 18 residues. V was shortened by 0 bases and J by 1 base, with 17 bases between the two germline ends. The CDR3: CASSLGSGGSLSYNEQFF. The CDR3 DNA sequence: TGCGCCAGCAGCTTGGGGTCGGGGGGCTCACTTTCCTACAATGAGCAGTTCTTC.

The chain uses TRBV6-1 and TRBJ2-7; 9 bases fit TRBD1. CDR3 length: 15 amino acids. CDR1 and CDR2 (germline): MNHNS, SASEGT. V lost 6 bases, J lost 6 bases, and 12 bases stayed unmatched. CDR3 DNA sequence: TGTGCCAGCAGCCGACCTAGGACAGGGGACGCCGAGCAGTACGTC. Translating it yields CASSRPRTGDAEQYV.

The chain recombines TRBV4-1 with TRBJ1-6, with 8 bases fitting TRBD1. The CDR3 contains 19 residues. Trimming cost V 1 base and J 5 bases; bases outside gene matches: 13. The germline gives CDR1 MGHRA, CDR2 YSYEKL. In nucleotides, the CDR3 is TGCGCCAGCAGCCAAGCAGGGGGACAGGAACGGTTCCATAATTCACCCCTCCACTTT. Amino acid sequence: CASSQAGGQERFHNSPLHF.

This clone was seen just once. J is TRBJ2-1 and V is TRBV13, with TRBD2 identical over 15 bases. The germline V gene has CDR1 PRHDT and CDR2 FYEKMQ (reference sequence). The CDR3 contains 16 residues. J was trimmed by 9 bases and V by 5 bases; bases with no gene match: 8. The CDR3 DNA is TGTGCCAGCAGCCCGCGGACTAGCGGGAGGGCCGCTGAGCAGTTCTTC. This gives the protein CASSPRTSGRAAEQFF.

The J gene is TRBJ2-1, the V gene TRBV6-5, with D perhaps matching TRBD2 (6 bases). The V gene lost 8 bases and the J gene lost 9 bases, with 14 bases spanning the gap. The CDR3 totals 12 residues. Germline lookup yields CDR1 MNHEY and CDR2 SVGAGI. CDR3 in amino acids: CASGRTSTEQFF. CDR3 nucleotides: TGTGCCAGCGGTCGTACTAGCACTGAGCAGTTCTTC.

The CDR3, as DNA: TGTGCCAGTAGTATATCCGCAGATACGCAGTATTTT. Encoded protein: CASSISADTQYF. This chain uses TRBV19 with TRBJ2-3, with D unclear. The CDR3 loop spans 12 amino acids. Per germline, CDR1 LNHDA and CDR2 SQIVND (reference sequence). V dropped 2 bases and J dropped 4 bases, with 4 bases sitting between them.

The genes are TRBV6-6 and TRBJ2-7; 7 nucleotides align to TRBD2. J gave up 4 bases and V 7 bases, and 10 bases lay outside the gene matches. CDR1 and CDR2 (germline): MNHNY, SVGAGI (reference sequence). The CDR3 is 14 amino acids. The CDR3 loop is CASKERDLLYEQYF. CDR3 nucleotides: TGTGCCAGCAAAGAGCGGGATTTGTTGTACGAGCAGTACTTC.